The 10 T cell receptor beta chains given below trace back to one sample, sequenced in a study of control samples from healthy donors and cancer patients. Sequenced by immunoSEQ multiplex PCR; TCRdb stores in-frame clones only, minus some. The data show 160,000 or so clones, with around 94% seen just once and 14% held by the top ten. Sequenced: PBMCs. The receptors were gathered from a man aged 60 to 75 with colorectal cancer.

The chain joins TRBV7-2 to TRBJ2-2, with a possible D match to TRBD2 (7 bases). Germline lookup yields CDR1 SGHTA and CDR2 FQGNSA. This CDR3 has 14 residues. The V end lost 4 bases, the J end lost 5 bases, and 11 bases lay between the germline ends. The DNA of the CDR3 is TGTGCCAGCAGCTCGGGGGGCCGGACCGGGGAGCTGTTTTTT. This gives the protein CASSSGGRTGELFF.

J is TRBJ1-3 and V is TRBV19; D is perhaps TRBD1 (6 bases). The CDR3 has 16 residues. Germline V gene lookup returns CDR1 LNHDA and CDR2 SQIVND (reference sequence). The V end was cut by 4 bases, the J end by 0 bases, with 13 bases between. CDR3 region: CASSRTELISGNTIYF. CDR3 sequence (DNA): TGTGCCAGTAGTAGGACAGAACTCATCTCTGGAAACACCATATATTTT. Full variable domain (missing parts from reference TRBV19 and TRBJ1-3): DGGITQSPKYLFRKEGQNVTLSCEQNLNHDAMYWYRQDPGQGLRLIYYSQIVNDFQKGDIAEGYSVSREKKESFPLTVTSAQKNPTAFYLCASSRTELISGNTIYFGEGSWLTVV.

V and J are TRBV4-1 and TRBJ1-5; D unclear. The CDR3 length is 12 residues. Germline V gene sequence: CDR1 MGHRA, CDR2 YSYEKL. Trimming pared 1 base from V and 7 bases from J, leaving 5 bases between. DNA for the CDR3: TGCGCCAGCAGCCAAGGCGGGCAGCCCCAGCATTTT. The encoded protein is CASSQGGQPQHF.

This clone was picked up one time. The CDR3 region is CASSYSGIQPQHF. The CDR3 DNA reads TGTGCCAGCAGTTACTCGGGAATTCAGCCCCAGCATTTT. The chain carries TRBV6-5 and TRBJ1-5; D gene uncertain. V was clipped by 0 bases and J by 6 bases, with 6 bases between them. There are 13 residues in the CDR3. Looked up from germline, CDR1 is MNHEY and CDR2 is SVGAGI.

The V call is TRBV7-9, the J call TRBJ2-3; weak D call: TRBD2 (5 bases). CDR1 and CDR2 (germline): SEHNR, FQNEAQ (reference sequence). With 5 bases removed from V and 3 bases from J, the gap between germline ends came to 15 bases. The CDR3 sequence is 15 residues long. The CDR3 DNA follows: TGTGCCAGCAGCCCCCCCGGACTCATTACAGATACGCAGTATTTT. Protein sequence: CASSPPGLITDTQYF.

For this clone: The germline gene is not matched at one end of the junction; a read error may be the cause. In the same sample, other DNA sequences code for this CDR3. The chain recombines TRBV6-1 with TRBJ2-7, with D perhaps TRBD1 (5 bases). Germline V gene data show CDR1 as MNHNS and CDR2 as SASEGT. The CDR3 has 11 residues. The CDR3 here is CASSEQTECGF. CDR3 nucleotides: TGTGCCAGCAGTGAACAGACAGAGTGCGGCTTC.

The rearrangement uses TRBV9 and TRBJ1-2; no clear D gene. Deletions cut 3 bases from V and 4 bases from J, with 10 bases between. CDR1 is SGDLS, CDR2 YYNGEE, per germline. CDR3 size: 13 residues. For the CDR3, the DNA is TGTGCCAGCAGCGGGAGGGAGACCTATGGCTACACCTTC. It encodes CASSGRETYGYTF.

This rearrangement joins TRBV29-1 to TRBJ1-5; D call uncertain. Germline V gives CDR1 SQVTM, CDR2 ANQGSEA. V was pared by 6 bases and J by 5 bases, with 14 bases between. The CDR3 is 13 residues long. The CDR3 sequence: CSVRSSLDQPQHF. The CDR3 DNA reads TGCAGCGTGCGTAGCAGTTTAGATCAGCCCCAGCATTTT.

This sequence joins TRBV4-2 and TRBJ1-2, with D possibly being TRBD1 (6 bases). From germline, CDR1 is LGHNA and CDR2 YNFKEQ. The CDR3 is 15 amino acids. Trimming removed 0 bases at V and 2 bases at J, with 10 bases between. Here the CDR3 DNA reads TGTGCCAGCAGCCAAGATGGGGGCGGAAACTATGGCTACACCTTC. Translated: CASSQDGGGNYGYTF.

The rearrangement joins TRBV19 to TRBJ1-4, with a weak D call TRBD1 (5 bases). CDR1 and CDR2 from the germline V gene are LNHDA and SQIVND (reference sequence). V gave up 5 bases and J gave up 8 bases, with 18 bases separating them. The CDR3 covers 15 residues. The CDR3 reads CASSGRDSPYEKLFF. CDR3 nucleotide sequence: TGTGCCAGTAGTGGTCGGGACTCCCCATACGAAAAACTGTTTTTT.